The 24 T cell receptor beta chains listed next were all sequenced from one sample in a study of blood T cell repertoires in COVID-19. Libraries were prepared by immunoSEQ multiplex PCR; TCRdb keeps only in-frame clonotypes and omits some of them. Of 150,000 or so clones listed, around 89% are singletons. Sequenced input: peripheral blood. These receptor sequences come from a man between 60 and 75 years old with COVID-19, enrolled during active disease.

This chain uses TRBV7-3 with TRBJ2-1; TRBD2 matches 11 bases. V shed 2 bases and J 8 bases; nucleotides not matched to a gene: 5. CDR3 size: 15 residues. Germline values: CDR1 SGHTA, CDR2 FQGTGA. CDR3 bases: TGTGCCAGCAGCTTACTAGCGGGGGGAAGGTATGAGCAGTTCTTC. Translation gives CASSLLAGGRYEQFF.

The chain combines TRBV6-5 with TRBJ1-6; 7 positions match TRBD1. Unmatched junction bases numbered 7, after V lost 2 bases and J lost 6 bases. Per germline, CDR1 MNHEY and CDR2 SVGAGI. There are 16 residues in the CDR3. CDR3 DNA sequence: TGTGCCAGCAGTTACGCGCCGGGACAGCTTAATTCACCCCTCCACTTT. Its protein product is CASSYAPGQLNSPLHF.

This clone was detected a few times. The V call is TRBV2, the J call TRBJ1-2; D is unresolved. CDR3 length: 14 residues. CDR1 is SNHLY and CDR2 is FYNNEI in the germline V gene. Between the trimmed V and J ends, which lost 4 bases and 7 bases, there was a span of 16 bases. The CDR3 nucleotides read TGTGCCAGCAGTGTTTCCTCGGGGAGTACTGGCTACACCTTC. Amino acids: CASSVSSGSTGYTF. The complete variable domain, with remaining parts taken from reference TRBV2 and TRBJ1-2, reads EPEVTQTPSHQVTQMGQEVILRCVPISNHLYFYWYRQILGQKVEFLVSFYNNEISEKSEIFDDQFSVERPDGSNFTLKIRSTKLEDSAMYFCASSVSSGSTGYTFGSGTRLTVV.

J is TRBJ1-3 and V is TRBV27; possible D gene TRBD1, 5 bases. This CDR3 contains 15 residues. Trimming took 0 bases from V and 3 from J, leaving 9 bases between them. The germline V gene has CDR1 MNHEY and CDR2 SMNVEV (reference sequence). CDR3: CASSLSGASGNTIYF. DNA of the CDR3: TGTGCCAGCAGTTTATCAGGGGCGAGTGGAAACACCATATATTTT.

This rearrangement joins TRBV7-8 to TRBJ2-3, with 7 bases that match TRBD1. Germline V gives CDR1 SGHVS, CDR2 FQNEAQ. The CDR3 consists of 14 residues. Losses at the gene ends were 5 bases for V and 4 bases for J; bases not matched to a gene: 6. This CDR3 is CASSQGGRADTQYF. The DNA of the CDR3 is TGTGCCAGCAGCCAAGGGGGCCGGGCAGATACGCAGTATTTT.

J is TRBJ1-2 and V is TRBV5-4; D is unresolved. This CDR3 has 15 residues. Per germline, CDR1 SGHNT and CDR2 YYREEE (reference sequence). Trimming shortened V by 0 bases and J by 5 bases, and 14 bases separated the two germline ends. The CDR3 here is CASSLGTAPGYGYTF. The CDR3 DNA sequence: TGTGCCAGCAGCTTGGGGACGGCGCCGGGGTATGGCTACACCTTC.

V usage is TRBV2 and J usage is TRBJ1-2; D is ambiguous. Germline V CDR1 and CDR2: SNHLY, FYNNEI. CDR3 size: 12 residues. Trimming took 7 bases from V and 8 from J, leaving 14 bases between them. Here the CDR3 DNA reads TGTGCCAGCACCATCGGGGTGGGGGGCTACACCTTC. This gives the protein CASTIGVGGYTF.

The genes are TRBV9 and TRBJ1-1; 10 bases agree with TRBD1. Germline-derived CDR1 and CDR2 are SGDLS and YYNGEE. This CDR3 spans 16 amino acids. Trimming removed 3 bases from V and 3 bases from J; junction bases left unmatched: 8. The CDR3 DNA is TGTGCCAGCAGCGCGGATTCCGGGACAGGGGACACTGAAGCTTTCTTT. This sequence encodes CASSADSGTGDTEAFF.

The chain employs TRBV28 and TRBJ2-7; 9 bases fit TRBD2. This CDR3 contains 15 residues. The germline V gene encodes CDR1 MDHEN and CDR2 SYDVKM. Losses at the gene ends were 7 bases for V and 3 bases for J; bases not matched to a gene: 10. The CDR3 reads CASISSGTSFYEQYF. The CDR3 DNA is TGTGCCAGCATCTCCTCCGGGACTAGCTTCTACGAGCAGTACTTC.

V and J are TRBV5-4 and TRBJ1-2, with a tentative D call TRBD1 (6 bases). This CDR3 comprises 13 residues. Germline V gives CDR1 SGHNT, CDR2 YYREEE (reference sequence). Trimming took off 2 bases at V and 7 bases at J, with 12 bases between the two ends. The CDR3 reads CASSLQGASGYTF. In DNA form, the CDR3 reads TGTGCCAGCAGCTTACAGGGTGCCTCTGGCTACACCTTC.

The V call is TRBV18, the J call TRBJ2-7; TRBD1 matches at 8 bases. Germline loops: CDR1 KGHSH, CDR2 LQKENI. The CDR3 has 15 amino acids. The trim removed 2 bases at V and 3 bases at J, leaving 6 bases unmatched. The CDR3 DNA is TGTGCCAGCTCACCAGCGGACAGGGATATCTACGAGCAGTACTTC. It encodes CASSPADRDIYEQYF. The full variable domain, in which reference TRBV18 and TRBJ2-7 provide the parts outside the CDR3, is NAGVMQNPRHLVRRRGQEARLRCSPMKGHSHVYWYRQLPEEGLKFMVYLQKENIIDESGMPKERFSAEFPKEGPSILRIQQVVRGDSAAYFCASSPADRDIYEQYFGPGTRLTVT.

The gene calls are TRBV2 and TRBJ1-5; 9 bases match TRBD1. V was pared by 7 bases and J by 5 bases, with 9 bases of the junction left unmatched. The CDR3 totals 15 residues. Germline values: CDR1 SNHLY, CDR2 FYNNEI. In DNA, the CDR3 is TGTGCCAGCACCATAGACAGGGGGAGCCATCAGCCCCAGCATTTT. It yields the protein CASTIDRGSHQPQHF.

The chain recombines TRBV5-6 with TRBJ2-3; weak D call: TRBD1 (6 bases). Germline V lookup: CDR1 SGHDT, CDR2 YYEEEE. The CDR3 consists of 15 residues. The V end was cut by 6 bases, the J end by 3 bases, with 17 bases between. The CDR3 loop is CASTSQGRRTDTQYF. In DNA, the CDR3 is TGTGCCAGCACCTCACAGGGACGGCGAACAGATACGCAGTATTTT.

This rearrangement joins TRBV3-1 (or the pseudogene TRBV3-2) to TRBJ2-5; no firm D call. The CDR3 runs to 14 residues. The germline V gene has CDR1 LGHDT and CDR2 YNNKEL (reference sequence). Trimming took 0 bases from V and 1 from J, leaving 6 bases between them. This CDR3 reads CASSQDVAQETQYF. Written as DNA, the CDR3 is TGTGCCAGCAGCCAAGATGTAGCCCAAGAGACCCAGTACTTC.

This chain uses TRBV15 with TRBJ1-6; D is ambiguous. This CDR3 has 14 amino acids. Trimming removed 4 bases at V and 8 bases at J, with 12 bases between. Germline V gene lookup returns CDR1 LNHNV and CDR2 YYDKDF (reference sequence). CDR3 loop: CATSILDGDSPLHF. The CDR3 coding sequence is TGTGCCACCAGCATACTGGACGGGGATTCACCCCTCCACTTT.

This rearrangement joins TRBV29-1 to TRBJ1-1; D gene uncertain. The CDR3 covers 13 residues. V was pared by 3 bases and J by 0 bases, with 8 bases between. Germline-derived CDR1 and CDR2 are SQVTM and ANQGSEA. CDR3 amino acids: CSVEEPVNTEAFF. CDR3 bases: TGCAGCGTTGAGGAGCCAGTGAACACTGAAGCTTTCTTT.

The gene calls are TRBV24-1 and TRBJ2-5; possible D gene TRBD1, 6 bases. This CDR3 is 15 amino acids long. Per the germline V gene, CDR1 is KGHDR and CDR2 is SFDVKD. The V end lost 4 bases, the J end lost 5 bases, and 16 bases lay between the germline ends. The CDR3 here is CATSDPRAGGETQYF. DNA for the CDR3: TGTGCCACCAGTGACCCCAGGGCTGGGGGCGAGACCCAGTACTTC.

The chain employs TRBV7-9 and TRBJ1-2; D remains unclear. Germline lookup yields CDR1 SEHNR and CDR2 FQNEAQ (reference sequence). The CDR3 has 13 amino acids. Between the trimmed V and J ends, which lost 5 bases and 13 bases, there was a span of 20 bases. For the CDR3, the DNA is TGTGCCAGCAGCACCCCCCCGGTTGAACCTGCCACCTTC. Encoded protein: CASSTPPVEPATF. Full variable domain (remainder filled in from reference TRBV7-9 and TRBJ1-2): DTGVSQNPRHKITKRGQNVTFRCDPISEHNRLYWYRQTLGQGPEFLTYFQNEAQLEKSRLLSDRFSAERPKGSFSTLEIQRTEQGDSAMYLCASSTPPVEPATFGSGTRLTVV.

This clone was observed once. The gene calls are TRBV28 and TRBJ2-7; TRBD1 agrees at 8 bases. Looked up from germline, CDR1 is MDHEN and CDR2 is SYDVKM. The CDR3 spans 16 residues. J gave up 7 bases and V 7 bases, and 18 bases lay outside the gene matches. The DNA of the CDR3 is TGTGCCAGCAACCCCCCCCCGGGACAGGCCACGAGGGAGCAGTACTTC. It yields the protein CASNPPPGQATREQYF.

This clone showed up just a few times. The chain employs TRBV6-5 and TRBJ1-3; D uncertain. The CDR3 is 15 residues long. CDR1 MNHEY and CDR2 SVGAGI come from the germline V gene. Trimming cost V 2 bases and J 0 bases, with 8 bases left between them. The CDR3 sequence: CASSYARSSGNTIYF. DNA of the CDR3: TGTGCCAGCAGTTACGCGCGGAGCTCTGGAAACACCATATATTTT.

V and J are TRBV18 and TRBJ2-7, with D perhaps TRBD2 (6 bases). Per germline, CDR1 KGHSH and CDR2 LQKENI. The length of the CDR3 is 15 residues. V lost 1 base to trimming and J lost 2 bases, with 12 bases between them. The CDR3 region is CASSPQDGGAYEQYF. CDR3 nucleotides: TGTGCCAGCTCACCACAGGATGGCGGGGCCTACGAGCAGTACTTC.

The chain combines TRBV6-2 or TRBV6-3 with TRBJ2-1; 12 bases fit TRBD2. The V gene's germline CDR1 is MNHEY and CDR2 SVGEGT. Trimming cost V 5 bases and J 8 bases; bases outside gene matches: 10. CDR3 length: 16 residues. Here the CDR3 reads CASSIAGTSGYYEQFF. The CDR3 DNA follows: TGTGCCAGCAGTATCGCCGGGACTAGCGGGTATTATGAGCAGTTCTTC.

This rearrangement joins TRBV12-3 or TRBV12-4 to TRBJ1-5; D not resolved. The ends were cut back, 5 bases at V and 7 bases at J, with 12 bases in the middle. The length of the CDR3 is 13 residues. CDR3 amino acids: CASSKSQRQPQHF. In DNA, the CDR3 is TGTGCCAGCAGTAAAAGTCAGAGGCAGCCCCAGCATTTT.

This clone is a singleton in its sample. The CDR3 spells CASSFLDRGDGNTIYF. In DNA, the CDR3 is TGTGCCAGCAGTTTCCTCGACAGGGGGGACGGAAACACCATATATTTT. The chain has TRBV28 and TRBJ1-3, with TRBD1 matching 9 bases. V shed 3 bases, J shed 4 bases, and the junction held 7 bases outside the gene matches. The CDR3 totals 16 residues. Per germline, CDR1 MDHEN and CDR2 SYDVKM.